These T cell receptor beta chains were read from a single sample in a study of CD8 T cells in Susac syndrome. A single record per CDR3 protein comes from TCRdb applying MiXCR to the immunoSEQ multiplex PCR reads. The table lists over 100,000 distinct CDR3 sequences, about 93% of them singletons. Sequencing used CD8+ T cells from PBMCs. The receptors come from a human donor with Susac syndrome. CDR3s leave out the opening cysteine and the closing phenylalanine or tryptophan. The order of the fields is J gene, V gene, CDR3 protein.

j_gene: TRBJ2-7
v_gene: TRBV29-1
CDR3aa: SVGGAAREQY

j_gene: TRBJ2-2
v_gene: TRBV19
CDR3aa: ASSPGGGHTGELF

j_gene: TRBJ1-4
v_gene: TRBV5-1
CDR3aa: ASSTTGLELF

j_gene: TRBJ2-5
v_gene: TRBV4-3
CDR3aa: ASSGDTQETQY

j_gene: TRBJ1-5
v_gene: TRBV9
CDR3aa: ASSVEGNSNQPQH

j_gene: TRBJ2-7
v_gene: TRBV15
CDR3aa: ATNLDRGPYEQY

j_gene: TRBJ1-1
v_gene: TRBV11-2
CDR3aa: ASSSSPDRSDTEAF

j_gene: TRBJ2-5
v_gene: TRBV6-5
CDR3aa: ASNPSGGRSGTQY

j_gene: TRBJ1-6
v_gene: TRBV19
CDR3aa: ASSRDRYSPLH

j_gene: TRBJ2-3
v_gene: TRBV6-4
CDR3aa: ASSDLGGASTDTQY

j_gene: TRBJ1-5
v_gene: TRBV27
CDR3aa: ASRSSVGPGVNQPQH

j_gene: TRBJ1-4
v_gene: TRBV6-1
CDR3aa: ASRTLVATNEKLF

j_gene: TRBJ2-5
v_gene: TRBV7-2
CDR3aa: ASSLGDRGRRETQY

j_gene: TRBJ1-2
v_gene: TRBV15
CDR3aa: ATTDRSNYGYT

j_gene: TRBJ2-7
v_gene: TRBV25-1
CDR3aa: ASSEALTYEQY

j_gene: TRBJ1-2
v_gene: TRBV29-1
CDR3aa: SVVDSWDGYT

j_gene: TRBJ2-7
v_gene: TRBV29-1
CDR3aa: SASFGGYEQY

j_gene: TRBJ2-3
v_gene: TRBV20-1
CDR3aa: SARDDTQY

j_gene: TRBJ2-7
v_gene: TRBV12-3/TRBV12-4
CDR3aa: ASSYTAEEQY

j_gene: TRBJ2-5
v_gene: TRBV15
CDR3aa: ATSRARDRRQETQY

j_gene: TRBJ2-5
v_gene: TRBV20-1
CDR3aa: SASGGAQETQY

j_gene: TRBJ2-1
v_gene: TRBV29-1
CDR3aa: SVEGGNEQF

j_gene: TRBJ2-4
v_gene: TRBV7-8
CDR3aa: ASSLDRGGIQY

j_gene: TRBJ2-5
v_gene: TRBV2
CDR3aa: ASGLRGEQETQY

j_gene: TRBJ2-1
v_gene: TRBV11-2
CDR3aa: ASSDSGGYNEQF

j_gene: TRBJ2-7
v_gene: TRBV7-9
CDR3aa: ASSLDSGYEQY

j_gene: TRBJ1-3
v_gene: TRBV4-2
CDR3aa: ASSQNLGSGNTIY

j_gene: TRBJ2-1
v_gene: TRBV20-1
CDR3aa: SARDLAGSSYNEQF

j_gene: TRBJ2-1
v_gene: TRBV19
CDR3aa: ASSIFESSYNEQF

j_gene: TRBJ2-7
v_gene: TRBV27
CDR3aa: ASSLGGSEQY

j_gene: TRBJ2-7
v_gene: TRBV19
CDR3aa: ASMDGSYEQY

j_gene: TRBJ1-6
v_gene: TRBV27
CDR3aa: ASGGVLSFGPLH

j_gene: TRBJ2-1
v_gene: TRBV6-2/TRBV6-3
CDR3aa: ASSSTGGAYNEQF

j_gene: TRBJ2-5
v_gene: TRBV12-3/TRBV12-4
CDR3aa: ASSLTPGPGGRETQY

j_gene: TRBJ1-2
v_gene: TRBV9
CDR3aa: ASSVGRGQNYGYT

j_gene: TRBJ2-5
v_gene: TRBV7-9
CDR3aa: ASSGPVETQY

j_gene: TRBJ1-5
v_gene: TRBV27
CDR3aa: ASRPTGHQPQH

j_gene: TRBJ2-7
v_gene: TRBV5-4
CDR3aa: ASSAGLLIYEQY

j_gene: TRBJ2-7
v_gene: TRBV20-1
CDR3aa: SANTGTGGYEQY

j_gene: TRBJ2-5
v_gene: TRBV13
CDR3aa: ASSPRDQETQY

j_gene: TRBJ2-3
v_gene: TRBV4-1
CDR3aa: ASSQVGTDTQY

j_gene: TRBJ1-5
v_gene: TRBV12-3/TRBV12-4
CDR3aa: ASSQDRGAQPQH

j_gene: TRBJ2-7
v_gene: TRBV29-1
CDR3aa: SVEKGDSYEQY

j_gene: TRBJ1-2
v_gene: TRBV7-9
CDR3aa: ASSFPGPNYGYT

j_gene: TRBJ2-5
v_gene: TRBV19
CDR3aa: ASSEGGAPQETQY

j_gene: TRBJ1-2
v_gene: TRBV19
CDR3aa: ASSMASGLRGGYT

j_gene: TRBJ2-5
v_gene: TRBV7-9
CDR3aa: ASSLGTKQETQY

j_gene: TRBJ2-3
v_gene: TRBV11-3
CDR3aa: ASSPRQGMGSDTQY

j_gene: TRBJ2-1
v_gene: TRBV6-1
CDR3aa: ASHVLAGERYNEQF

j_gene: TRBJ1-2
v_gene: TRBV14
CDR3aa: ASSLGQGAFYGYT

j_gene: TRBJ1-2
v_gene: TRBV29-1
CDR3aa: SVEDRGYYGYT

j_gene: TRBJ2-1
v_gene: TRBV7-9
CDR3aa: ASSAYNEQF

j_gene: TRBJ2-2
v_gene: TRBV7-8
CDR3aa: ASSLTSGGVPGELF

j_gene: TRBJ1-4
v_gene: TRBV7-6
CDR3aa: ASSLDEGQGEKLF